This T cell receptor (beta chain) emerged from a study of blood T cells in healthy people across ages. Next came a second PCR, run for about 6 to 12 cycles, which used a sample-barcoded 5' primer along with a J-beta primer mix. MiXCR was run by TCRdb on the 5' RACE reads, yielding one entry per CDR3 protein. The table lists 920,000 or so distinct CDR3 sequences, under 45% of them singletons, with under 20% in the top ten. The CDR3 covers 17 residues. The ends were cut back, 5 bases at V and 5 bases at J, with 22 bases in the middle. Germline assignment: CDR1 PRHDT and CDR2 FYEKMQ (reference sequence). Isolation yielded PBMCs, at least 7 million per sample, in every case.

The chain has TRBV13 and TRBJ2-1, with D perhaps TRBD1 (6 bases). Sequenced sample: blood. This receptor was taken from a woman in her sixties or seventies in good health. CDR3 residues: CASSPSFGRGENNEQFF. The CDR3 DNA follows: TGTGCCAGCAGCCCGTCGTTTGGCAGGGGAGAGAACAATGAGCAGTTCTTC.